A single sample gave rise to the 24 T cell receptor beta chains below, sequenced in a study of blood T cell repertoires in COVID-19. TCRdb's table, derived via immunoSEQ multiplex PCR, lists solely in-frame clones and lacks some. The data hold about 57,000 clones, with 65% to 80% observed a single time. Source material: peripheral blood. All receptors derive from a man in his 60s with acute or convalescent COVID-19.

The J gene is TRBJ2-7, the V gene TRBV12-3 or TRBV12-4; D is uncertain. The CDR3 extends over 13 amino acids. V lost 3 bases and J lost 3, with 9 bases in between. CDR3 residues: CASSFEPYYEQYF. The CDR3 DNA sequence: TGTGCCAGCAGTTTTGAGCCTTACTACGAGCAGTACTTC.

This chain uses TRBV18 with TRBJ2-1; 11 bases are shared with TRBD2. Germline loops: CDR1 KGHSH, CDR2 LQKENI. V lost 2 bases to trimming and J lost 4 bases; unmatched junction nucleotides: 4. This CDR3 has 16 residues. CDR3 in amino acids: CASSPMTSGKYNEQFF. The CDR3 nucleotides read TGTGCCAGCTCACCAATGACTAGCGGGAAATACAATGAGCAGTTCTTC.

The chain recombines TRBV2 with TRBJ2-4; possible D gene TRBD1, 6 bases. Germline lookup yields CDR1 SNHLY and CDR2 FYNNEI. This CDR3 region has 13 residues. V was clipped by 4 bases and J by 5 bases, with 9 bases between them. CDR3 bases: TGTGCCAGCAGTGTGGCAGGGGAAAACATTCAGTACTTC. It is translated as CASSVAGENIQYF.

V and J are TRBV15 and TRBJ2-6; unclear D gene. The germline CDR1 and CDR2 sequences are LNHNV and YYDKDF (reference sequence). Trimming shortened V by 0 bases and J by 0 bases, and 3 bases separated the two germline ends. The CDR3 is made up of 15 amino acids. The CDR3 sequence: CATSRDNSGANVLTF. The CDR3 DNA reads TGTGCCACCAGCAGAGATAACTCTGGGGCCAACGTCCTGACTTTC.

The chain carries TRBV19 and TRBJ2-7, with TRBD1 identical over 10 bases. V was pared by 7 bases and J by 1 base, with 7 bases of the junction left unmatched. CDR3 length: 15 residues. Germline CDR1 and CDR2: LNHDA and SQIVND (reference sequence). The CDR3 loop is CASTPRTGGSYEQYF. The DNA for the CDR3 is TGTGCCAGTACCCCGAGGACAGGGGGGTCCTACGAGCAGTACTTC. The full variable domain, rest sourced from reference TRBV19 and TRBJ2-7, is DGGITQSPKYLFRKEGQNVTLSCEQNLNHDAMYWYRQDPGQGLRLIYYSQIVNDFQKGDIAEGYSVSREKKESFPLTVTSAQKNPTAFYLCASTPRTGGSYEQYFGPGTRLTVT.

The chain is built from TRBV11-2 and TRBJ1-5; maybe TRBD1 (5 bases). Deletions cut 1 base from V and 6 bases from J, with 10 bases between. Germline V gene data show CDR1 as SGHAT and CDR2 as FQNNGV. The CDR3 loop spans 14 amino acids. The CDR3 DNA follows: TGTGCCAGCAGCTTAGGACAGAACGGTCAGCCCCAGCATTTT. Translation gives CASSLGQNGQPQHF.

V usage is TRBV6-5 and J usage is TRBJ2-4, with TRBD1 identical over 8 bases. The CDR3 totals 13 residues. The germline gives CDR1 MNHEY, CDR2 SVGAGI. J lost 7 bases, V lost 6 bases, and 5 bases had no gene match. The chain's CDR3 is CASRKTGENIQYF. The CDR3 nucleotides read TGTGCCAGCAGGAAGACAGGGGAGAACATTCAGTACTTC.

This clone was observed a few times. The CDR3 DNA follows: TGCAGCGTTGAGGGGGGTGGCAGGGAGAAGTATGGCTACACCTTC. Its protein product is CSVEGGGREKYGYTF. The rearrangement joins TRBV29-1 to TRBJ1-2, with a tentative D call TRBD1 (5 bases). The germline V and J ends were trimmed by 3 bases and 5 bases, with 19 bases remaining between them. The CDR3 runs to 15 residues. CDR1 and CDR2 from the germline V gene are SQVTM and ANQGSEA.

The CDR3 DNA reads TGTGCCAGTAGGCAGGGGCCTTACGAGCAGTACTTC. It is translated as CASRQGPYEQYF. This sequence joins TRBV19 and TRBJ2-7, with a tentative D call TRBD1 (6 bases). Germline V gene lookup returns CDR1 LNHDA and CDR2 SQIVND (reference sequence). This CDR3 is built from 12 residues. V was clipped by 6 bases and J by 4 bases, with 10 bases between them.

The chain employs TRBV27 and TRBJ2-7; TRBD2 is a possible D gene (5 bases). The ends were cut back, 2 bases at V and 3 bases at J, with 11 bases in the middle. Germline V gene data show CDR1 as MNHEY and CDR2 as SMNVEV (reference sequence). This CDR3 spans 14 amino acids. CDR3 region: CASSLLEGYYEQYF. The CDR3 DNA reads TGTGCCAGCAGTTTACTAGAGGGTTACTACGAGCAGTACTTC.

V usage is TRBV2 and J usage is TRBJ2-5, with 8 bases fitting TRBD1. Germline values: CDR1 SNHLY, CDR2 FYNNEI. The CDR3 extends over 12 amino acids. The V segment lost 10 bases and the J segment 2 bases; nucleotides outside the gene matches: 3. CDR3 coding DNA: TGTGCCACTTGGACAGGGCAAGAGACCCAGTACTTC. Protein product: CATWTGQETQYF.

The chain uses TRBV21-1 and TRBJ2-1; the table's D call TRBD1 went unverified against the DNA. TRBV21-1 has pseudogene status. The CDR3 contains 17 residues. The CDR3 coding sequence is TGTGCCAGCAGCAAAGGGGGCTTATTAGGGTTTGACAATGAGCAGTTCTTC. As protein: CASSKGGLLGFDNEQFF.

The chain joins TRBV9 to TRBJ1-6; maybe TRBD1 (5 bases). The CDR3 runs 16 residues. Germline lookup yields CDR1 SGDLS and CDR2 YYNGEE. V dropped 3 bases and J dropped 6 bases, with 16 bases sitting between them. The CDR3 nucleotides are TGTGCCAGCAGCGCCCCCGGTTCGGGGGGTAATTCACCCCTCCACTTT. This gives the protein CASSAPGSGGNSPLHF.

This chain uses TRBV30 with TRBJ1-1, with D maybe TRBD1 (5 bases). The V end was cut by 5 bases, the J end by 4 bases, with 14 bases between. The length of the CDR3 is 13 residues. CDR1 GTSNPN and CDR2 SVGIG come from the germline V gene (reference sequence). CDR3 coding DNA: TGTGCCTGGGTGGGGGGAAAGACCACTGAAGCTTTCTTT. This translates into CAWVGGKTTEAFF. The whole variable domain, remainder taken from reference TRBV30 and TRBJ1-1, is SQTIHQWPATLVQPVGSPLSLECTVEGTSNPNLYWYRQAAGRGLQLLFYSVGIGQISSEVPQNLSASRPQDRQFILSSKKLLLSDSGFYLCAWVGGKTTEAFFGQGTRLTVV.

This clone was seen once. J is TRBJ1-1 and V is TRBV11-2; no reliable D call. V lost 5 bases, J lost 0 bases, and 10 bases lay in between. The CDR3 consists of 14 residues. The germline V gene has CDR1 SGHAT and CDR2 FQNNGV. CDR3 region: CASSHRVLNTEAFF. CDR3 sequence (DNA): TGTGCCAGCAGCCACAGAGTTCTGAACACTGAAGCTTTCTTT.

The chain couples TRBV27 to TRBJ2-2; TRBD2 agrees at 13 bases. Looked up from germline, CDR1 is MNHEY and CDR2 is SMNVEV (reference sequence). The CDR3 is made up of 19 amino acids. Trimming removed 5 bases from V and 0 bases from J; junction bases left unmatched: 9. The CDR3, as DNA: TGTGCCAGCAGTCATACGGGACTAGCGGGATCTACGAACACCGGGGAGCTGTTTTTT. Its translation: CASSHTGLAGSTNTGELFF.

This chain uses TRBV4-1 with TRBJ1-1; no clear D gene. V dropped 2 bases and J dropped 3 bases, with 13 bases sitting between them. In germline, CDR1 is MGHRA, CDR2 YSYEKL. This CDR3 has 15 amino acids. The CDR3 spells CASSQLGRKDTEAFF. The CDR3 nucleotides read TGCGCCAGCAGCCAATTGGGCAGGAAAGACACTGAAGCTTTCTTT.

The V and J genes are TRBV13 and TRBJ2-2; TRBD1 is a possible D gene (5 bases). The V end was cut by 0 bases, the J end by 0 bases, with 17 bases between. The CDR3 runs 19 residues. Germline V lookup: CDR1 PRHDT, CDR2 FYEKMQ (reference sequence). In DNA form, the CDR3 reads TGTGCCAGCAGCTTAGGCCCGAGGTATGACAGAGCGAACACCGGGGAGCTGTTTTTT. This encodes CASSLGPRYDRANTGELFF.

This clone was recorded a few times. This chain uses TRBV5-4 with TRBJ2-3, with TRBD2 identical over 8 bases. CDR3 length: 15 residues. CDR1 and CDR2 from the germline V gene are SGHNT and YYREEE (reference sequence). The V and J ends lost 4 bases and 6 bases, in that order; junction bases with no gene match: 10. Here the CDR3 reads CASSSGLAVLDTQYF. The DNA for the CDR3 is TGTGCCAGCAGCAGCGGACTAGCTGTCTTGGATACGCAGTATTTT.

The chain carries TRBV7-3 and TRBJ2-1, with D tentatively TRBD2 (7 bases). Trimming shortened V by 5 bases and J by 0 bases, and 14 bases separated the two germline ends. The CDR3 spans 16 residues. CDR1 SGHTA and CDR2 FQGTGA come from the germline V gene. In DNA, the CDR3 is TGTGCCAGCAGCCCCCTAGGGGGGGACTCCTACAATGAGCAGTTCTTC. Its translation is CASSPLGGDSYNEQFF.

This clone occurred a few times. The J gene is TRBJ1-1, the V gene TRBV5-6, with D possibly TRBD1 on 6 matching bases. The CDR3 has 15 residues. With 4 bases removed from V and 4 bases from J, the gap between germline ends came to 17 bases. The germline gives CDR1 SGHDT, CDR2 YYEEEE. Here the CDR3 reads CASSAYRVGSTEAFF. CDR3 nucleotide sequence: TGTGCCAGCAGCGCGTACAGGGTCGGTAGCACTGAAGCTTTCTTT.

The chain has TRBV5-1 and TRBJ2-2, with 10 bases that match TRBD2. The CDR3 covers 14 residues. V shed 2 bases, J shed 10 bases, and the junction held 5 bases outside the gene matches. Germline assignment: CDR1 SGHRS and CDR2 YFSETQ. CDR3 sequence reads: CASSFGLAGEELFF. The CDR3 DNA sequence: TGCGCCAGCAGCTTTGGGCTAGCGGGAGAGGAGCTGTTTTTT. The full variable domain, its missing parts supplied by reference TRBV5-1 and TRBJ2-2, is KAGVTQTPRYLIKTRGQQVTLSCSPISGHRSVSWYQQTPGQGLQFLFEYFSETQRNKGNFPGRFSGRQFSNSRSEMNVSTLELGDSALYLCASSFGLAGEELFFGEGSRLTVL.

The V call is TRBV30, the J call TRBJ1-4; TRBD1 matches at 9 bases. CDR1 is GTSNPN, CDR2 SVGIG, per germline (reference sequence). The V gene end was trimmed by 0 bases and the J gene end by 8 bases; junction bases not matched to a gene: 13. This CDR3 contains 17 residues. CDR3 region: CAWSVGGQGLVWEKLFF. The CDR3 DNA reads as TGTGCCTGGAGTGTGGGGGGACAGGGCCTCGTCTGGGAAAAACTGTTTTTT.

In its sample, this clone was seen a few times. The rearrangement uses TRBV27 and TRBJ2-1; D unclear. This CDR3 region has 12 residues. V lost 6 bases and J 9 bases, leaving 12 bases between the germline ends. Germline CDR1 MNHEY, CDR2 SMNVEV (reference sequence). This CDR3 reads CASSTRSVEQFF. The CDR3 DNA follows: TGTGCCAGCAGCACAAGGAGCGTTGAGCAGTTCTTC.